Reported below is one T cell receptor (beta chain). Antigen specificity is unknown. V was pared by 6 bases and J by 1 base, with 14 bases of the junction left unmatched. Germline V gene lookup returns CDR1 SNHLY and CDR2 FYNNEI. CDR3 length: 19 amino acids. The sample originates from a study of cytomegalovirus exposure and HLA in healthy donors. Study conclusions and caveats: Most CMV-associated TCR beta chains appeared HLA-restricted in a later analysis. Prior analysis indicated that the majority of TCR beta V segments exhibited productivity approximately 90% or approximately 30% of the time. In a later analysis, HLA-associated beta chains showed higher expansion and lower generation probabilities than comparable chains. It was reported that the classifier diagnosed cytomegalovirus status with high specificity and sensitivity in both the original and validation cohorts.

The study ran its PCR with 60 Vbeta and 13 Jbeta primers. Generated by immunoSEQ multiplex PCR, the TCRdb table keeps only in-frame clones and is missing some. The table lists under 100,000 clones, approximately 65% of them singletons, with approximately 5.8% in the top ten. Sequencing used PBMCs. The chain carries TRBV2 and TRBJ1-5; 11 bases match TRBD1. This clonotype originated in a woman aged 30 to 39 in good health and CMV-seropositive. The CDR3 loop reads CASSRLGGTGGSSNQPQHF. The CDR3, as DNA: TGTGCCAGCAGCCGATTAGGCGGGACAGGGGGATCGAGCAATCAGCCCCAGCATTTT.